The rows below give T cell receptor beta chains drawn from one sample of a study of Ad26.COV2.S vaccination and SARS-CoV-2 variants. Data came from immunoSEQ multiplex PCR; TCRdb stores just in-frame clones and leaves some out. The sample lists about 460,000 clones, 80% to 90% occurring once. The source material was peripheral blood, sampled in a trial of Ad26.COV2.S vaccine versus placebo. These receptors were collected from a person aged 18 to 59 who received the Ad26.COV2.S COVID-19 vaccine or a placebo. Both conserved end residues are part of each CDR3. The size field is filled for only some rows; it gives once, few, many or a size class.

-	TRBV7-8	TRBJ1-1	CASRPGTGYTEAFF
-	TRBV14	TRBJ1-1	CASSQVGRNTEAFF
once	TRBV7-3	TRBJ2-1	CASRAGDGYNEQFF
once	TRBV7-8	TRBJ2-7	CASSLAAYEQYF
-	TRBV12-3/TRBV12-4	TRBJ1-2	CASKLTETYGYTF
-	TRBV2	TRBJ2-5	CASSVGSPGETQYF
-	TRBV19	TRBJ1-1	CASSLTGSTEAFF
-	TRBV7-8	TRBJ2-3	CASSQIGISSTDTQYF
-	TRBV7-8	TRBJ1-2	CASSPEVFISAQTGTGVDGYTF
-	TRBV6-1	TRBJ2-1	CASSEGTGGDEQFF
-	TRBV3-1/TRBV3-2	TRBJ1-5	CASSQVTPVENQPQHF